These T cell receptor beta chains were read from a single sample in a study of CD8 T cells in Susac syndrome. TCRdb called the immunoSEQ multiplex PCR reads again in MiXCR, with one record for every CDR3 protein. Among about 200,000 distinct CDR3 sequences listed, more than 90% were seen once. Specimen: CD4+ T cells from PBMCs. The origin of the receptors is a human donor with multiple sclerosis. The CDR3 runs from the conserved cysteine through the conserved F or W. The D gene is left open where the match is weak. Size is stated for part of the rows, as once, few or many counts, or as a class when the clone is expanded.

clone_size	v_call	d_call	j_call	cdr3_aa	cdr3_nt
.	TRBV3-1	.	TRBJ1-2	CASSQMVVNYGYTF	TGTGCCAGCAGCCAAATGGTGGTGAACTATGGCTACACCTTC
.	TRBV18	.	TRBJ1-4	CASSPPSSEKLFF	TGTGCCAGCTCACCACCGTCCTCTGAAAAACTGTTTTTT
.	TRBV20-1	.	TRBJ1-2	CSARDWGRGVYGYTF	TGCAGTGCTAGAGATTGGGGACGGGGAGTTTATGGCTACACCTTC
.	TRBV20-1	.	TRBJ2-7	CSARGASASYEQYF	TGCAGTGCTAGAGGAGCGAGCGCATCCTACGAGCAGTACTTC
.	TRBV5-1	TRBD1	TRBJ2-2	CASSGGTGRRTGELFF	TGCGCCAGCAGCGGCGGGACAGGGCGAAGGACCGGGGAGCTGTTTTTT
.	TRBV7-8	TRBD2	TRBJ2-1	CASSLAGPASGRFVDYNEQFF	TGTGCCAGCAGCTTAGCGGGGCCGGCTAGCGGGAGGTTTGTAGACTACAATGAGCAGTTCTTC
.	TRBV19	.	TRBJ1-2	CASSIRGGGYTF	TGTGCCAGTAGTATAAGGGGCGGAGGCTACACCTTC
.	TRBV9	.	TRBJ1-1	CASSFGQPAPNTEAFF	TGTGCCAGCAGCTTTGGACAGCCAGCCCCGAACACTGAAGCTTTCTTT
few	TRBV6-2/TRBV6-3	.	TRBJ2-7	CASIPSPGRVTYEQYF	TGTGCCAGCATCCCTTCCCCGGGCAGGGTTACCTACGAGCAGTACTTC
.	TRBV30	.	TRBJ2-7	CALRGIGHEQYF	TGTGCCCTCCGGGGAATTGGGCACGAGCAGTACTTC
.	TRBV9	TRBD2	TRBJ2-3	CASSVGLTHTDTQYF	TGTGCCAGCAGCGTGGGACTAACCCACACAGATACGCAGTATTTT
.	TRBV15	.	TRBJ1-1	CATSLSLGTEAFF	TGTGCCACCAGCCTTTCCCTGGGGACTGAAGCTTTCTTT
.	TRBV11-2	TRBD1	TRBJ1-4	CASSATGTGDEKLFF	TGTGCCAGCAGCGCCACCGGGACAGGGGATGAAAAACTGTTTTTT
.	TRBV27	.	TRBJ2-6	CASSLSRDSHPGANVLTF	TGTGCCAGCAGTTTATCGCGGGACAGCCACCCTGGGGCCAACGTCCTGACTTTC
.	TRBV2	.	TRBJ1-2	CASSKVGYTF	TGTGCCAGCAGCAAGGTGGGCTACACCTTC
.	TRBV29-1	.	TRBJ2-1	CSVEGESTTYNEQFF	TGCAGCGTTGAGGGGGAATCTACAACCTACAATGAGCAGTTCTTC
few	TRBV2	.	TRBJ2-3	CASRPDRDTQYF	TGTGCCAGCAGGCCGGACCGAGATACGCAGTATTTT
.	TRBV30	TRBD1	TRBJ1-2	CAWSVNRGTAGYTF	TGTGCCTGGAGTGTAAACAGGGGGACGGCTGGCTACACCTTC
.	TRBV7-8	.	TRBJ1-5	CASSGRGGRDQPQHF	TGTGCCAGCAGCGGTCGGGGTGGGAGAGATCAGCCCCAGCATTTT
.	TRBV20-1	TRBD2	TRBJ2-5	CSARGTSGQETQYF	TGCAGTGCTAGAGGGACTAGCGGACAAGAGACCCAGTACTTC
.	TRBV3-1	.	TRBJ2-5	CASSQDPGGQETQYF	TGTGCCAGCAGCCAAGATCCCGGGGGCCAAGAGACCCAGTACTTC
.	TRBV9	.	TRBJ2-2	CASSANTGELFF	TGTGCCAGCAGCGCTAATACCGGGGAGCTGTTTTTT
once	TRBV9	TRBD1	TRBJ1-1	CASSDPGTGGREAFF	TGTGCCAGCAGCGACCCCGGGACAGGTGGTAGGGAAGCTTTCTTT
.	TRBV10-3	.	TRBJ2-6	CASAYEGDGANVLTF	TGTGCCAGCGCCTATGAGGGGGATGGGGCCAACGTCCTGACTTTC
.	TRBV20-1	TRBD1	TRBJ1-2	CSAKGQGAQYGYTF	TGCAGTGCTAAAGGACAGGGGGCCCAGTATGGCTACACCTTC
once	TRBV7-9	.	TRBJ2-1	CASSAHLDPSYNEQFF	TGTGCCAGCAGCGCCCACCTAGATCCCTCCTACAATGAGCAGTTCTTC
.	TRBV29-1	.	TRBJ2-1	CSVAWVYNEQFF	TGCAGCGTTGCCTGGGTCTACAATGAGCAGTTCTTC
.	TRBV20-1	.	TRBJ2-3	CSGGDPDTQYF	TGCAGTGGTGGGGATCCAGATACGCAGTATTTT
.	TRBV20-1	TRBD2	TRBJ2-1	CSARNSGQVEQFF	TGCAGTGCTCGGAATAGCGGGCAAGTTGAGCAGTTCTTC
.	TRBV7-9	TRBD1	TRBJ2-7	CASSLATDRGVEQYF	TGTGCCAGCAGCTTAGCTACCGACAGGGGGGTTGAGCAGTACTTC
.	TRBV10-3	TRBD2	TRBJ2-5	CAISEGAGKETQYF	TGTGCCATCAGTGAGGGAGCGGGGAAAGAGACCCAGTACTTC
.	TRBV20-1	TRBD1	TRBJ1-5	CSARAGGGNQPQHF	TGCAGTGCTAGAGCAGGGGGCGGCAATCAGCCCCAGCATTTT
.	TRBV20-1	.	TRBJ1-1	CSARDVGRSMNTEAFF	TGCAGTGCTAGAGATGTGGGCAGGAGCATGAACACTGAAGCTTTCTTT
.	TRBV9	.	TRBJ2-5	CASSVGVGETQYF	TGTGCCAGCAGCGTAGGGGTGGGAGAGACCCAGTACTTC
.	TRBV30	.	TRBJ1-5	CAWSSPQGLFDQPQHF	TGTGCCTGGAGTTCCCCTCAGGGGCTCTTTGATCAGCCCCAGCATTTT
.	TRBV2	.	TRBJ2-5	CASSRGTQETQYF	TGTGCCAGCAGTCGTGGAACACAAGAGACCCAGTACTTC
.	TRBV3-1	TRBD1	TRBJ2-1	CASSQAGTAPGYEQFF	TGTGCCAGCAGCCAAGCCGGGACAGCGCCAGGCTATGAGCAGTTCTTC
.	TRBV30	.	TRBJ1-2	CAFSQGNYGYTF	TGTGCCTTCAGCCAGGGGAACTATGGCTACACCTTC
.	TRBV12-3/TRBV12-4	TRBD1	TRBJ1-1	CASRRDSNTEAFF	TGTGCCAGCCGCCGGGACAGTAACACTGAAGCTTTCTTT
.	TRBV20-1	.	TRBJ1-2	CSASLRRGDYGYTF	TGCAGTGCTAGTCTACGCAGGGGAGATTATGGCTACACCTTC
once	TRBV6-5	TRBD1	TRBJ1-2	CATGTGNGYTF	TGTGCCACCGGGACAGGAAATGGCTACACCTTC
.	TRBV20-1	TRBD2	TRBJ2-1	CSAGAASGSYEQFF	TGCAGTGCGGGGGCGGCTAGCGGGAGTTATGAGCAGTTCTTC
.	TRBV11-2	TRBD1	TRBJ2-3	CASIGGTGDTDTQYF	TGTGCCAGTATAGGGGGGACAGGGGACACAGATACGCAGTATTTT
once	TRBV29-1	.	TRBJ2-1	CSAEREPQFF	TGCAGCGCCGAACGGGAGCCTCAGTTCTTC
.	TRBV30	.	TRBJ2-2	CAWSVHRGTNTGELFF	TGTGCCTGGAGTGTACACCGCGGTACGAACACCGGGGAGCTGTTTTTT
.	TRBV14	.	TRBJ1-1	CASSQDLRGTEAFF	TGTGCCAGCAGCCAAGATCTAAGGGGCACTGAAGCTTTCTTT
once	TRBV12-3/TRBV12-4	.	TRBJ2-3	CASTLFGKDTQYF	TGTGCCAGCACCTTATTTGGGAAAGATACGCAGTATTTT
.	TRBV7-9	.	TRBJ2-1	CASSLTAVYNEQFF	TGTGCCAGCAGCTTAACGGCAGTTTACAATGAGCAGTTCTTC
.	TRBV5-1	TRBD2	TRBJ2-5	CASSPGLAEETQYF	TGTGCCAGCAGCCCGGGACTAGCGGAAGAGACCCAGTACTTC
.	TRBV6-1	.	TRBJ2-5	CASSGSDWRETQYF	TGTGCCAGCAGCGGCAGCGACTGGCGAGAGACCCAGTACTTC